A selection of T cell receptor beta chains follows, all from one sample in a study of identical twins. MiXCR, run by TCRdb on the 5' RACE reads, gives a single entry per CDR3 protein. The sample has 220,000 or so distinct CDR3 sequences, about 7% seen once. These data were likewise used in another study, on yellow fever vaccine responses in identical twins.

Sequenced sample: memory (CD45RO+) T cells sorted from blood. Receptor source: a woman younger than 35 in good health. CDR3s leave out the opening cysteine and the closing phenylalanine or tryptophan. Fields, in order: J gene, V gene, CDR3 protein.

TRBJ1-2 TRBV6-5 ASSYSPGTGSGYT
TRBJ2-5 TRBV2 ASKSKLAGGETQY
TRBJ1-6 TRBV28 ASSSPISEILNSPLH
TRBJ2-5 TRBV6-5 ASRYQGSGETQY
TRBJ1-2 TRBV2 ASSVRGYGYT
TRBJ2-2 TRBV5-1 ASSSGLLSSSTGELF
TRBJ1-4 TRBV7-8 ASSRTTFGEKLF
TRBJ1-5 TRBV28 ASSRDRAHNQPQH
TRBJ2-5 TRBV19 ASSGLAGGPYQETQY
TRBJ2-7 TRBV5-1 ASSRDGGGGTYEQY
TRBJ2-1 TRBV28 ASRPTSGRWVRNEQF
TRBJ2-1 TRBV7-9 ASSWSGTGAYNEQF
TRBJ2-5 TRBV11-2 ASSALGGGKETQY
TRBJ2-3 TRBV7-8 ASKTSGASTDTQY
TRBJ2-3 TRBV6-4 ASSENIGQGADTQY
TRBJ1-6 TRBV21-1 ASSKRGRGPSPLH
TRBJ2-1 TRBV18 ASSPGLAGVGEQF
TRBJ1-5 TRBV20-1 SARDRGSNQPQH
TRBJ2-5 TRBV28 ARLFKVWNTQY
TRBJ1-4 TRBV2 ASTEETGGGKLF
TRBJ2-1 TRBV19 ASSIDLLGEINEQF
TRBJ2-3 TRBV12-3/TRBV12-4 ASSLGAGGTDTQY
TRBJ2-1 TRBV29-1 SVGVGDPRYNEQF
TRBJ2-7 TRBV25-1 ASSRVYEQY
TRBJ2-5 TRBV6-1 ASSKHLQETQY
TRBJ2-2 TRBV27 ASSARLAGELF
TRBJ1-3 TRBV5-6 ASRSTGAGNTIY
TRBJ2-5 TRBV5-1 ASSLGAAQETQY
TRBJ2-1 TRBV4-1 ASSQVDLFSYNEQF
TRBJ2-5 TRBV29-1 SVTGLGETQY
TRBJ2-1 TRBV11-3 ASPPNPGRNEQF
TRBJ1-5 TRBV28 ASSLDVIQH
TRBJ2-1 TRBV3-1 ASSPPKGQRNNEQF
TRBJ2-2 TRBV6-1 ASRVQRATGELF
TRBJ2-1 TRBV9 ASSARSTITYNEQF
TRBJ2-1 TRBV6-1 ASRPGTGGRYNEQF
TRBJ2-3 TRBV3-1 ASSKPGVDTQY
TRBJ2-7 TRBV28 ASSSKTITYEQY
TRBJ2-7 TRBV6-2/TRBV6-3 ASTEIGQRSYEQY
TRBJ2-5 TRBV7-6 ASSLFSVKETQY
TRBJ1-2 TRBV20-1 VGTGTFDGYT
TRBJ2-2 TRBV20-1 SARPPGVTGELF
TRBJ2-1 TRBV3-1 ASSQEPQGVNEQF
TRBJ2-4 TRBV20-1 SARVGLVPQNIQY
TRBJ1-3 TRBV28 ASSPLGARQGGSGNTIY
TRBJ1-2 TRBV6-1 ASRQPVGSYGYT
TRBJ2-2 TRBV2 ASSSGQGRVTGELF
TRBJ2-5 TRBV28 ASSFIGGMGTQY